This T cell receptor beta chain came from a study of T-cell reconstitution after alpha-beta-depleted transplantation in children. Regarding the study as a whole: Surviving recipient T cells and thymic progenitors underlay high day-60 TCRbeta diversity in some patients. Among T cells one year after transplant, newly produced cells accounted for most counts and diversity. Several hundred expanded graft clones reportedly supplied alpha-beta T cells about two months after transplant.

Unique molecular identifiers tagged the TCRbeta library. MiXCR was run by TCRdb on the PCR reads, yielding one entry per CDR3 protein. The sample carries some 110,000 distinct CDR3 sequences, 9% to 12% recorded once. As concerns this clonotype: What it recognizes is unknown. An end of the junction does not agree with germline; a read error may underlie this.

The CDR3 totals 13 residues. Germline V gives CDR1 DFQATT, CDR2 SNEGSKA (reference sequence). The sequences come from PBMCs, collected before TCRalphabeta/CD19-depleted stem cell transplant. The TCR sequence derives from a boy between 2 and 10 years old with acute lymphoblastic leukemia, due to receive a stem cell transplant. The chain is built from TRBV20-1 and TRBJ2-5, with 7 bases matching TRBD2. CDR3 DNA sequence: TGCAGGGCTAGAGCGGAGCGGGGAGGAACCCAGTACTTC. Translated, it gives CRARAERGGTQYF.